This TCR beta chain was retrieved from a study of regulatory T cells in long-lasting Graves disease. Time point: newly diagnosed GD, antithyroid drugs for less than 3 months. After RNA was extracted from PBMCs, the TCR library was made from it. CDR3 regions were amplified by Arm-PCR using iRepertoire HTBI primers to build TCR beta libraries. MiXCR, applied by TCRdb to the multiplex PCR reads, yields one record per CDR3 protein. Of roughly 500,000 distinct CDR3 sequences in the sample, 13% were seen once. This clonotype was seen at least ten times. The germline V gene has CDR1 MDHEN and CDR2 SYDVKM. This CDR3 has 15 residues. Trimming took 4 bases from V and 4 from J, leaving 16 bases between them. Separately, the same data were catalogued under a study of T cells in Graves' hyperthyroidism and ophthalmopathy.

The sequencing used peripheral blood mononuclear cells (PBMCs), collected at new diagnosis, from a patient treated with antithyroid drugs. V gene TRBV28 combines with J gene TRBJ2-5, with D perhaps TRBD2 (5 bases). The receptor's source is a young man with Graves disease. The CDR3 DNA reads as TGTGCCAGCAGTTCCCTGGACCCCCGGGGAGAGACCCAGTACTTC. The encoded protein is CASSSLDPRGETQYF.